This T cell receptor beta chain was recorded in a study of cytomegalovirus exposure and HLA in healthy donors. PCR was performed using 60 Vbeta and 13 Jbeta primers. Assay: immunoSEQ multiplex PCR; the TCRdb copy retains only in-frame clones and omits some. The sample contains some 180,000 clones, more than 75% of which appear only once. CDR3 length: 12 amino acids. The germline V and J ends were trimmed by 6 bases and 9 bases, with 14 bases remaining between them. Germline lookup yields CDR1 MNHEY and CDR2 SVGAGI. The TCR originated in a woman under 40 in good health and CMV-seropositive. The specimen sequenced was PBMCs. The chain has TRBV6-5 and TRBJ2-5; the D gene is possibly TRBD2 (6 bases). DNA of the CDR3: TGTGCCAGCAGCAGGGACTTGGGGCCCCAGTACTTC. Protein product: CASSRDLGPQYF.